This is a list of T cell receptor beta chains from one sample in a study of cytomegalovirus exposure and HLA in healthy donors. Only in-frame clones appear in the TCRdb table, and some are missing; sequencing was by immunoSEQ multiplex PCR. The table lists around 250,000 clones, about 80% of them singletons. Input material: PBMCs. Source of these receptors: a woman in her fifties or sixties in good health and CMV-seropositive. Both conserved end residues are part of each CDR3. D genes are given only for firm matches. Clone size is not always given. Where it is, it says once, few, many or a class for expanded clones.

>TRBD2|TRBJ2-7|-|TRBV9
CASSPQTSGYEQYF
TGTGCCAGCAGCCCACAGACTAGCGGCTACGAGCAGTACTTC
>-|TRBJ2-5|-|TRBV7-9
CSSSLVAQGNKETQYF
TGTTCCAGCAGCTTAGTGGCCCAGGGTAACAAAGAGACCCAGTACTTC
>TRBD2|TRBJ2-3|-|TRBV27
CASSLFGLAGQRGDTQYF
TGTGCCAGCAGTTTATTCGGACTAGCGGGACAAAGGGGGGATACGCAGTATTTT
>TRBD1|TRBJ1-3|-|TRBV7-2
CASSSDRGSGNTIYF
TGTGCCAGCAGCTCGGACAGGGGCTCAGGAAACACCATATATTTT
>-|TRBJ2-6|few|TRBV5-5
CASSPRSGANVLTF
TGTGCCAGCAGCCCCCGTTCTGGGGCCAACGTCCTGACTTTC
>-|TRBJ1-4|-|TRBV21-1
CATPTTGRDEKLFF
TGTGCCACCCCAACCACAGGGAGAGACGAAAAACTGTTTTTT
>TRBD2|TRBJ2-1|-|TRBV10-2
CASTRGAGGSSYNEQFF
TGCGCCAGCACCCGCGGGGCGGGAGGGTCCTCCTACAATGAGCAGTTCTTC
>TRBD1|TRBJ2-1|few|TRBV4-2
CASSQDKDRFNEQFF
TGTGCCAGCAGCCAAGATAAGGACAGGTTCAATGAGCAGTTCTTC
>-|TRBJ2-7|few|TRBV15
CATSRARAGYEQYF
TGTGCCACCAGCAGAGCTCGAGCTGGCTACGAGCAGTACTTC
>TRBD2|TRBJ2-3|once|TRBV11-2
CASSPSGSSPDTQYF
TGTGCCAGCAGCCCTAGCGGGAGTAGCCCAGATACGCAGTATTTT
>TRBD2|TRBJ2-7|-|TRBV7-2
CASTPSGGSYEQYF
TGTGCCAGCACCCCTTCGGGGGGCTCCTACGAGCAGTACTTC
>TRBD2|TRBJ2-7|-|TRBV25-1
CASSLLAGVGEQYF
TGTGCCAGCAGTTTACTAGCGGGAGTGGGCGAGCAGTACTTC
>-|TRBJ2-5|-|TRBV5-6
CASKLQGIGETQYF
TGTGCCAGCAAGTTACAGGGTATTGGAGAGACCCAGTACTTC
>-|TRBJ1-1|-|TRBV13
CASSTRGFDTEAFF
TGTGCCAGCAGCACTCGGGGTTTTGACACTGAAGCTTTCTTT
>-|TRBJ2-3|-|TRBV2
CASRRQSTDTQYF
TGTGCCAGCAGGAGACAGAGCACAGATACGCAGTATTTT
>TRBD1|TRBJ1-1|-|TRBV6-1
CASTGGIGTEAFF
TGTGCCAGTACAGGGGGGATAGGGACTGAAGCTTTCTTT
>-|TRBJ1-5|once|TRBV13
CASSLGPNSNQPQHF
TGTGCCAGCAGCTTAGGTCCCAATAGCAATCAGCCCCAGCATTTT
>-|TRBJ1-3|-|TRBV28
CASSRLEGYGNTIYF
TGTGCCAGCAGCCGCTTGGAGGGTTACGGAAACACCATATATTTT
>TRBD2|TRBJ2-5|-|TRBV7-3
CASSQGLAGVETQYF
TGTGCCAGCAGCCAGGGACTAGCGGGAGTAGAGACCCAGTACTTC
>TRBD1|TRBJ1-2|once|TRBV5-1
CASSPHYGTGDGYTF
TGCGCCAGCAGCCCTCATTACGGGACAGGGGATGGCTACACCTTC
>TRBD2|TRBJ2-7|-|TRBV29-1
CSVVGLAGTYEQYF
TGCAGCGTTGTGGGCCTAGCGGGTACCTACGAGCAGTACTTC
>-|TRBJ2-1|-|TRBV19
CATETGYNEQFF
TGTGCCACCGAGACGGGATACAATGAGCAGTTCTTC
>TRBD1|TRBJ1-1|-|TRBV5-1
CASSLAPGQLLATEAFF
TGCGCCAGCAGCTTGGCCCCGGGACAGCTTTTGGCCACTGAAGCTTTCTTT
>TRBD1|TRBJ2-3|-|TRBV5-1
CASSLVQGAADTQYF
TGCGCCAGCAGCTTGGTCCAGGGGGCTGCAGATACGCAGTATTTT
>TRBD2|TRBJ2-1|-|TRBV5-1
CASSLLISGSPSEQFF
TGCGCCAGCAGCTTGCTGATTAGCGGGAGCCCAAGTGAGCAGTTCTTC
>TRBD2|TRBJ2-7|-|TRBV30
CAWTIGGRAPAKQYF
TGTGCCTGGACTATCGGCGGGAGGGCCCCAGCCAAGCAGTACTTC
>-|TRBJ1-5|-|TRBV11-2
CASSLAATRLDQPQHF
TGTGCCAGCAGCTTAGCCGCGACACGGCTGGATCAGCCCCAGCATTTT
>TRBD1|TRBJ1-1|-|TRBV15
CATSRARQGTNTEAFF
TGTGCCACCAGCAGAGCCCGACAGGGGACGAACACTGAAGCTTTCTTT
>TRBD1|TRBJ1-4|few|TRBV7-6
CASSLTGRNEKLFF
TGTGCCAGCAGTTTGACAGGGAGGAATGAAAAACTGTTTTTT
>TRBD2|TRBJ2-7|few|TRBV2
CASRRASGTYEQYF
TGTGCCAGCAGGCGGGCTAGCGGCACCTACGAGCAGTACTTC
>-|TRBJ1-5|-|TRBV2
CASSVLNQPQHF
TGTGCCAGCAGTGTACTAAATCAGCCCCAGCATTTT
>-|TRBJ1-2|-|TRBV5-1
CASSLELGGGYTF
TGCGCCAGCAGCTTGGAGCTGGGGGGTGGCTACACCTTC
>-|TRBJ1-6|-|TRBV6-5
CASTPAGRNSPLHF
TGTGCCAGCACCCCTGCGGGCCGAAATTCACCCCTCCACTTT
>-|TRBJ1-1|-|TRBV7-9
CASSLGQNEAFF
TGTGCCAGCAGCTTAGGGCAGAACGAAGCTTTCTTT
>TRBD2|TRBJ2-1|-|TRBV10-3
CAISETRSGSSPYNEQFF
TGTGCCATCAGTGAGACCCGTAGCGGGAGTTCCCCCTACAATGAGCAGTTCTTC
>-|TRBJ2-2|-|TRBV18
CASSPSNTGELFF
TGTGCCAGCTCACCCTCGAACACCGGGGAGCTGTTTTTT
>TRBD1|TRBJ1-1|-|TRBV19
CASSTDRVHDTEAFF
TGTGCCAGTAGTACGGACAGGGTTCACGACACTGAAGCTTTCTTT
>-|TRBJ1-6|-|TRBV28
CASSPQGLGDSPLHF
TGTGCCAGCAGTCCCCAGGGCCTAGGGGATTCACCCCTCCACTTT
>-|TRBJ2-5|-|TRBV10-3
CAISDAPGHGETQYF
TGTGCCATCAGTGATGCACCGGGACATGGGGAGACCCAGTACTTC
>-|TRBJ1-1|-|TRBV14
CASSLGRNTEAFF
TGTGCCAGCAGCCTGGGGCGGAACACTGAAGCTTTCTTT
>-|TRBJ2-1|-|TRBV4-1
CASSQGLGVYNEQFF
TGCGCCAGCAGCCAAGGCCTCGGGGTCTACAATGAGCAGTTCTTC